This T cell receptor beta chain derives from a study of T-cell reconstitution after alpha-beta-depleted transplantation in children. Construction of the TCRbeta library involved unique molecular identifiers. TCRdb reprocessed the PCR reads with MiXCR, giving one entry per CDR3 protein. This sample yields approximately 200,000 distinct CDR3 sequences, of which about 6% are seen a single time; about 4.3% belongs to the top ten. Trimming cost V 2 bases and J 7 bases; bases outside gene matches: 3. There are 13 residues in the CDR3. Notes on the study in general: Among T cells one year after transplant, newly produced cells accounted for most counts and diversity. Some patients owed their high day-60 TCRbeta diversity to surviving recipient T cells and thymic progenitors. Alpha-beta T cells present about two months after transplant were reported to originate from several hundred expanded graft clones.

This clonotype was counted at least ten times. The antigen remains unidentified. The rearrangement links TRBV12-3 or TRBV12-4 to TRBJ2-5, with 8 bases that match TRBD1. Specimen: PBMCs, collected before TCRalphabeta/CD19-depleted stem cell transplant. The TCR was taken from a girl less than two years old with combined immunodeficiency, due to receive a stem cell transplant. CDR3 sequence reads: CASSLHTGGTQYF. CDR3 nucleotide sequence: TGTGCCAGCAGTTTACATACAGGGGGGACCCAGTACTTC.